What follows are 23 T cell receptor beta chains derived from one specimen sequenced in a study of T-cell reconstitution after alpha-beta-depleted transplantation in children. Unique molecular identifiers tagged the TCRbeta library. TCRdb analysed the PCR reads with MiXCR anew, one entry per CDR3 protein. The sample has about 460,000 distinct CDR3 sequences, about an eighth seen once; the top ten hold 13% to 15%. The specimen comprised PBMCs, mostly from graft donor cells, sampled 180 days after TCRalphabeta/CD19-depleted stem cell transplant. All receptors come from a female patient between 2 and 10 years old who had a stem cell transplant for aplastic anemia, so the T cells may come from the graft donor.

This clonotype was seen only a few times. J is TRBJ2-1 and V is TRBV7-6; 13 positions agree with TRBD2. Germline V gives CDR1 SGHVS, CDR2 FNYEAQ. The CDR3 is 19 residues long. V lost 1 base to trimming and J lost 0 bases; unmatched junction nucleotides: 6. In DNA, the CDR3 is TGTGCCAGCAGCTTAGGACTAGCGGGAGGTCTAAGCTCCTACAATGAGCAGTTCTTC. Its protein is CASSLGLAGGLSSYNEQFF.

V is TRBV10-3 and J is TRBJ1-3, with a weak D call TRBD1 (5 bases). CDR3 length: 12 amino acids. Trimming removed 8 bases at V and 3 bases at J, with 8 bases between. Germline loops: CDR1 ENHRY, CDR2 SYGVKD. The CDR3 bases are TGTGCCATCGGGGGAGTTGGAAACACCATATATTTT. The encoded protein is CAIGGVGNTIYF.

This clonotype was picked up many times. The chain employs TRBV7-9 and TRBJ2-3, with 11 bases identical to TRBD2. Germline V gene lookup returns CDR1 SEHNR and CDR2 FQNEAQ (reference sequence). V dropped 5 bases and J dropped 0; count of bases not matched to a gene: 7. This CDR3 is built from 17 residues. The CDR3 reads CASSPGTSGPSTDTQYF. The CDR3 DNA reads as TGTGCCAGCAGCCCCGGGACTAGCGGACCTAGCACAGATACGCAGTATTTT.

This clonotype showed up just a few times. This chain links TRBV10-3 with TRBJ2-1; D not resolved. Trimming cost V 3 bases and J 7 bases, with 13 bases left between them. The CDR3 contains 14 residues. Germline V gene sequence: CDR1 ENHRY, CDR2 SYGVKD. The CDR3 loop is CAISEGPSPNEQFF. CDR3 in DNA: TGTGCCATCAGTGAAGGCCCCTCCCCAAATGAGCAGTTCTTC.

The chain recombines TRBV28 with TRBJ2-4; 9 bases fit TRBD2. The CDR3 length is 19 residues. V dropped 2 bases and J dropped 3; count of bases not matched to a gene: 14. Per germline, CDR1 MDHEN and CDR2 SYDVKM. The CDR3 coding sequence is TGTGCCAGCAGTTTAGATGGGGGTAGCGGGAGCCCTAGCAAAAACATTCAGTACTTC. Protein: CASSLDGGSGSPSKNIQYF.

V usage is TRBV7-6 and J usage is TRBJ2-5; unclear D gene. This CDR3 is built from 16 residues. The ends were cut back, 2 bases at V and 1 base at J, with 14 bases in the middle. Germline-derived CDR1 and CDR2 are SGHVS and FNYEAQ. The CDR3 bases are TGTGCCAGCAGCTTATCTTATTCCCGGACCCAAGAGACCCAGTACTTC. Translating gives CASSLSYSRTQETQYF.

CDR3: CSARSPWTGNTEAFF. The DNA for the CDR3 is TGCAGTGCTAGATCACCCTGGACGGGAAACACTGAAGCTTTCTTT. The chain joins TRBV20-1 to TRBJ1-1; D not certain. The V gene lost 2 bases and the J gene lost 2 bases, with 15 bases spanning the gap. CDR1 is DFQATT and CDR2 is SNEGSKA in the germline V gene (reference sequence). The CDR3 totals 15 residues.

This clonotype came up a few times. This chain connects TRBV5-6 to TRBJ2-6; a possible D gene is TRBD2 (6 bases). The CDR3 has 16 residues. Trimming pared 0 bases from V and 4 bases from J, leaving 11 bases between. The germline gives CDR1 SGHDT, CDR2 YYEEEE. The CDR3 DNA reads as TGTGCCAGCAGCTTGGCGGGACTGATCGGGGCCAACGTCCTGACTTTC. It codes for CASSLAGLIGANVLTF.

This chain uses TRBV6-5 with TRBJ2-3; 9 nucleotides align to TRBD2. Trimming cost V 2 bases and J 6 bases; bases outside gene matches: 9. The CDR3 is made up of 16 amino acids. Germline values: CDR1 MNHEY, CDR2 SVGAGI. DNA for the CDR3: TGTGCCAGCAGTTACGGGGCGGGAGGGCCTGCGGATACGCAGTATTTT. This codes for CASSYGAGGPADTQYF.

This clonotype was counted a few times. The V and J genes are TRBV25-1 and TRBJ1-3, with D possibly TRBD1 on 5 matching bases. Germline loops: CDR1 MGHDK, CDR2 SYGVNS. V was cut by 3 bases and J by 0 bases, with 12 bases left in between. The CDR3 is 16 amino acids. CDR3 loop: CASSDSKGSSGNTIYF. CDR3 coding DNA: TGTGCCAGCAGTGATTCAAAGGGGAGCTCTGGAAACACCATATATTTT.

Only a few counts were recorded for this clonotype. This chain connects TRBV3-1 to TRBJ1-2; no definite D call. CDR3 length: 11 amino acids. The V end lost 4 bases, the J end lost 8 bases, and 8 bases lay between the germline ends. Germline V gene sequence: CDR1 LGHDT, CDR2 YNNKEL (reference sequence). This chain's CDR3 is CASSRGGGYTF. In DNA, the CDR3 is TGTGCCAGCAGCCGAGGCGGGGGCTACACCTTC.

There are a few counts of this clonotype. The chain has TRBV6-5 and TRBJ1-1; tentative D call: TRBD1 (5 bases). Trimming shortened V by 0 bases and J by 10 bases, and 15 bases separated the two germline ends. The CDR3 runs to 14 residues. CDR1 MNHEY and CDR2 SVGAGI come from the germline V gene. The CDR3 is CASSYSGSPGGAFF. The CDR3 DNA follows: TGTGCCAGCAGTTACTCCGGCAGCCCCGGGGGAGCTTTCTTT.

V gene TRBV5-1 combines with J gene TRBJ2-5; 8 positions match TRBD1. The J segment lost 5 bases and the V segment lost 4 bases, leaving 10 bases of the junction unmatched. Germline values: CDR1 SGHRS, CDR2 YFSETQ. This CDR3 is 15 amino acids long. This chain's CDR3 is CASSAPTGASETQYF. In nucleotides, the CDR3 is TGCGCCAGCAGCGCCCCGACAGGGGCCTCGGAGACCCAGTACTTC.

Many counts were recorded for this clonotype. The genes are TRBV25-1 and TRBJ2-5; D is unresolved. This CDR3 is built from 13 residues. Germline loops: CDR1 MGHDK, CDR2 SYGVNS. Trimming cost V 7 bases and J 0 bases, with 9 bases left between them. CDR3 region: CASNPPYQETQYF. The CDR3 DNA sequence: TGTGCCAGCAATCCTCCGTACCAAGAGACCCAGTACTTC.

With respect to this clonotype: Relative to the germline gene, one junction end is altered; a read error may explain this. This chain uses TRBV28 with TRBJ2-3; TRBD2 is a possible D gene (6 bases). The germline CDR1 and CDR2 sequences are MDHEN and SYDVKM. CDR3 length equals 14 residues. The CDR3 here is CASSSPHTGDSSGF. CDR3 coding DNA: TGTGCCAGCAGTTCGCCACACACGGGGGACTCAAGCGGTTTT.

This clonotype was found a few times. V gene TRBV12-3 or TRBV12-4 combines with J gene TRBJ1-6; no definite D call. V shed 5 bases and J shed 1 base, with 12 bases lying between them. This CDR3 region has 16 residues. CDR3: CASSGGYRSYNSPLHF. The CDR3 nucleotides are TGTGCCAGCAGTGGAGGCTATCGTTCCTATAATTCACCCCTCCACTTT.

Only a few counts were recorded for this clonotype. The chain employs TRBV7-9 and TRBJ1-2; D uncertain. V dropped 1 base and J dropped 9 bases, with 9 bases sitting between them. Germline V gives CDR1 SEHNR, CDR2 FQNEAQ (reference sequence). This CDR3 is built from 12 residues. As DNA, the CDR3 is TGTGCCAGCAGCTTAGACCGAGGAAGCTACACCTTC. Its translation: CASSLDRGSYTF. The complete variable domain, with remaining parts taken from reference TRBV7-9 and TRBJ1-2, reads DTGVSQNPRHKITKRGQNVTFRCDPISEHNRLYWYRQTLGQGPEFLTYFQNEAQLEKSRLLSDRFSAERPKGSFSTLEIQRTEQGDSAMYLCASSLDRGSYTFGSGTRLTVV.

The V call is TRBV10-3, the J call TRBJ2-7; D perhaps matches TRBD1 (6 bases). This CDR3 comprises 14 residues. Germline V gene lookup returns CDR1 ENHRY and CDR2 SYGVKD. CDR3 bases: TGTGCCATCAGTCCAGACTGGGGGCGCTACGAGCAGAACGTC. It encodes CAISPDWGRYEQNV.

The V and J genes are TRBV27 and TRBJ1-1; D is ambiguous. V lost 3 bases, J lost 1 base, and 9 bases lay in between. Germline loops: CDR1 MNHEY, CDR2 SMNVEV (reference sequence). The CDR3 loop spans 14 amino acids. The CDR3 region has the DNA TGTGCCAGCAGTTTCAGTCAGAAGAACACTGAAGCTTTCTTT. This codes for CASSFSQKNTEAFF.

This clonotype was observed a handful of times. This chain joins TRBV7-7 and TRBJ2-1; 11 bases agree with TRBD2. V shed 5 bases and J 0 bases; nucleotides not matched to a gene: 3. The CDR3 consists of 16 residues. CDR1 SSHAT and CDR2 FNYEAQ come from the germline V gene (reference sequence). The CDR3 protein is CASSETSGSSYNEQFF. The CDR3 region has the DNA TGTGCCAGCAGCGAAACTAGCGGGAGCTCCTACAATGAGCAGTTCTTC.

The chain links TRBV20-1 to TRBJ2-7, with TRBD2 matching over 11 bases. The CDR3 consists of 14 residues. Germline-derived CDR1 and CDR2 are DFQATT and SNEGSKA (reference sequence). Trimming removed 1 base from V and 2 bases from J; junction bases left unmatched: 1. The CDR3 DNA follows: TGCAGTGCTAGAGTAGCGGGAGGGGCCTACGAGCAGTACTTC. This encodes CSARVAGGAYEQYF.

The J gene is TRBJ1-6, the V gene TRBV2, with D unclear. The CDR3 has 13 residues. V was trimmed by 8 bases and J by 7 bases, leaving 12 bases between them. Germline CDR1 reads SNHLY; CDR2 reads FYNNEI. The CDR3 loop reads CASHRTGNSPLHF. CDR3 sequence (DNA): TGTGCCAGCCACCGGACGGGAAATTCACCCCTCCACTTT.

This clonotype has ten or more counts. This sequence joins TRBV15 and TRBJ1-1; D gene uncertain. Germline CDR1 LNHNV, CDR2 YYDKDF (reference sequence). This CDR3 has 17 residues. Trimming took off 0 bases at V and 4 bases at J, with 18 bases between the two ends. DNA of the CDR3: TGTGCCACCAGCAGAGATGTAGGGAGGTTTAGGAGCACTGAAGCTTTCTTT. It translates to CATSRDVGRFRSTEAFF. The whole variable domain, filled in from reference TRBV15 and TRBJ1-1, reads DAMVIQNPRYQVTQFGKPVTLSCSQTLNHNVMYWYQQKSSQAPKLLFHYYDKDFNNEADTPDNFQSRRPNTSFCFLDIRSPGLGDTAMYLCATSRDVGRFRSTEAFFGQGTRLTVV.